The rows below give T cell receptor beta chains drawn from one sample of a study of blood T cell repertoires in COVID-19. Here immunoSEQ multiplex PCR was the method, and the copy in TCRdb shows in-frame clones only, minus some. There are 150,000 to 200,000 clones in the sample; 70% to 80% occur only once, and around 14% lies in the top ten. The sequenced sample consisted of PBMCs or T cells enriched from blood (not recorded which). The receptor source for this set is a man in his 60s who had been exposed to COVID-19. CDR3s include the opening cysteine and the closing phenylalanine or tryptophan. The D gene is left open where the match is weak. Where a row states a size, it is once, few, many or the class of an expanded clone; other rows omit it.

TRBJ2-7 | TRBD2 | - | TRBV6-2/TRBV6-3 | CASSYTGRGGTGYEQYF | TGTGCCAGCAGTTACACGGGGAGGGGCGGAACCGGCTACGAGCAGTACTTC
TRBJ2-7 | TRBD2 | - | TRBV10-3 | CAIRGGLAGSYEQYF | TGTGCCATCAGGGGGGGACTAGCGGGATCCTACGAGCAGTACTTC
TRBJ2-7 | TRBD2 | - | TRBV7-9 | CASTEVGSRTSEGEQYF | TGTGCCAGCACCGAAGTGGGCTCTAGGACTAGCGAGGGCGAGCAGTACTTC
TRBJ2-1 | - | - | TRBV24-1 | CATSSPRSGRHNEQFF | TGTGCCACCAGTTCCCCGCGTAGCGGCAGACACAATGAGCAGTTCTTC
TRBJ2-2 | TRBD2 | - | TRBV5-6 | CASSLGLAGVRTGELFF | TGTGCCAGCAGCTTGGGGCTAGCGGGAGTGAGGACCGGGGAGCTGTTTTTT
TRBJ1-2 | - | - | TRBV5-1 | CASSPFTGNYGYTF | TGCGCCAGCAGCCCCTTTACGGGGAACTATGGCTACACCTTC
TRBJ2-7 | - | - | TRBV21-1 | CASSKGETSGKGSSYEQYF | TGTGCCAGCAGCAAAGGCGAGACTAGCGGGAAGGGGAGCTCCTACGAGCAGTACTTC
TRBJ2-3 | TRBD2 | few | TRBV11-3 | CASSPGLAGGQEDTQYF | TGTGCCAGCAGCCCGGGACTAGCGGGAGGTCAGGAAGATACGCAGTATTTT
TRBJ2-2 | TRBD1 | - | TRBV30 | CAYPRQGALGTGELFF | TGTGCCTACCCAAGACAGGGCGCCCTGGGGACCGGGGAGCTGTTTTTT
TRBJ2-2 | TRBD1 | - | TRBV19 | CASSIPGQGPGELFF | TGTGCCAGTAGTATACCGGGACAGGGTCCCGGGGAGCTGTTTTTT
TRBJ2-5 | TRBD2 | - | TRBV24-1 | CATSDPGTNRQETQYF | TGTGCCACCAGTGACCCAGGGACTAACCGCCAAGAGACCCAGTACTTC
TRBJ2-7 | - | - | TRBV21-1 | CASSKGTSGFYEQYF | TGTGCCAGCAGCAAAGGGACTAGCGGCTTTTACGAGCAGTACTTC
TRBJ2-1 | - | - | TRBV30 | CAWSSRNEQFF | TGTGCCTGGAGTAGCCGTAATGAGCAGTTCTTC
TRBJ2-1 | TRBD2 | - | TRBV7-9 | CASSLARTSGSHEQFF | TGTGCCAGCAGCTTAGCTAGGACTAGCGGGAGCCATGAGCAGTTCTTC
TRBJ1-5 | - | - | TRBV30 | CAWSLDSGNQPQHF | TGTGCCTGGAGTTTGGACAGCGGCAATCAGCCCCAGCATTTT